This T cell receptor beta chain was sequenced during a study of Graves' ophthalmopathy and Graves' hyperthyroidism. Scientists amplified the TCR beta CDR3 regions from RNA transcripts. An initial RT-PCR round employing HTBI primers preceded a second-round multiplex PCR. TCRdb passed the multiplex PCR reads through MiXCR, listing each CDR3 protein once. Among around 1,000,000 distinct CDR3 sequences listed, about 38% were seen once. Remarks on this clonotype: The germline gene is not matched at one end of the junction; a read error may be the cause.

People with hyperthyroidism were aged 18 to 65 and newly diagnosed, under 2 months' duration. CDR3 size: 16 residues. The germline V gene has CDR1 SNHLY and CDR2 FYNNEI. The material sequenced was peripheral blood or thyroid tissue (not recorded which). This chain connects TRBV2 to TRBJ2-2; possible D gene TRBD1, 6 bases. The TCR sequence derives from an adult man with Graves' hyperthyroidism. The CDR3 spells CAIRSGLGANTGELSW. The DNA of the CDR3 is TGTGCCATCCGTTCGGGGTTGGGGGCGAACACCGGGGAGCTGTCTTGG.